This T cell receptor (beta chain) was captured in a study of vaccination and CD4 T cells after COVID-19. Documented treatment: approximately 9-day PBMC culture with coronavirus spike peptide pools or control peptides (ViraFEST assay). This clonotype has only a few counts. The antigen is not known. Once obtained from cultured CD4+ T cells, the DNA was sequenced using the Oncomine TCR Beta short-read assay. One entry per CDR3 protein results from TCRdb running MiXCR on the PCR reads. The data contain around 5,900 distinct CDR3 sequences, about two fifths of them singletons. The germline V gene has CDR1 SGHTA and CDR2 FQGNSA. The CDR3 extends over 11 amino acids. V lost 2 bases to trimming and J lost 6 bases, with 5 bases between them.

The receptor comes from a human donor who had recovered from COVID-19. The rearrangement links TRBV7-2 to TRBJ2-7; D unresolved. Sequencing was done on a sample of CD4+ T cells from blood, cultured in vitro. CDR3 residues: CASSLITEQYF. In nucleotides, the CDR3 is TGTGCCAGCAGCTTAATCACCGAGCAGTACTTC.